The present T cell receptor (beta chain) was sequenced within a study of beta chain features in type 1 diabetes. The entirety of the isolated RNA underwent reverse transcription, so expressed TCRB transcripts were sequenced. Produced via immunoSEQ multiplex PCR; TCRdb's table is partial and in-frame only. Of around 320,000 clones in the sample, roughly 15% were seen once. In its sample, this clone was seen many times. The CDR3 runs 14 residues. Germline V CDR1 and CDR2: SGHVS, FNYEAQ. Trimming took 2 bases from V and 3 from J, leaving 10 bases between them. This clonotype was obtained from a young man in good health. Sequenced material: central memory CD4+ T cells from blood. The chain combines TRBV7-6 with TRBJ2-5; D may correspond to TRBD1 or TRBD2 (6 bases each). The CDR3 DNA reads TGTGCCAGCAGCTTATACGGGGGCGAAGAGACCCAGTACTTC. It codes for CASSLYGGEETQYF.